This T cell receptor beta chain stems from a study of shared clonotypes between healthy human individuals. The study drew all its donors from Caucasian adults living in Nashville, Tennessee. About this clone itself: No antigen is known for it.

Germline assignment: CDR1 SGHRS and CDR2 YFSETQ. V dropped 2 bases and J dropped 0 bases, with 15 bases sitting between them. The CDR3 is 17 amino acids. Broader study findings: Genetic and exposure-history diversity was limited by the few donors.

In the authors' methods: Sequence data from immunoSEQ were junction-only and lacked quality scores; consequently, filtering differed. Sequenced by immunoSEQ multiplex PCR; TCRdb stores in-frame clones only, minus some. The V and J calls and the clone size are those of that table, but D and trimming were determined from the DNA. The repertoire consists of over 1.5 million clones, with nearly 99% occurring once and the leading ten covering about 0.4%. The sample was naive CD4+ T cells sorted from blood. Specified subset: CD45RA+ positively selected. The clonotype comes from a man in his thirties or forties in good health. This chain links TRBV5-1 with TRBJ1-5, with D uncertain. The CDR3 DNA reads TGCGCCAGCAGCTTAAGACCCATCGGAAATAGCAATCAGCCCCAGCATTTT. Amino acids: CASSLRPIGNSNQPQHF. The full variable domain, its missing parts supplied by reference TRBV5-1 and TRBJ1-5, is KAGVTQTPRYLIKTRGQQVTLSCSPISGHRSVSWYQQTPGQGLQFLFEYFSETQRNKGNFPGRFSGRQFSNSRSEMNVSTLELGDSALYLCASSLRPIGNSNQPQHFGDGTRLSIL.